The 29 T cell receptor beta chains given below trace back to one sample, sequenced in a study of T cell responses to AZD1222 COVID-19 vaccine. Measured with immunoSEQ multiplex PCR; TCRdb has only the in-frame clones, and not every one. The data hold tens of thousands of clones, with around 84% observed a single time. The source was peripheral blood, collected on day 0 of AZD1222 vaccination. Receptor source: an adult in good health.

The V call is TRBV7-9, the J call TRBJ1-2; TRBD1 might be the D (6 bases). The CDR3 sequence is 15 residues long. CDR1 and CDR2 (germline): SEHNR, FQNEAQ (reference sequence). Trimming cost V 3 bases and J 4 bases, with 15 bases left between them. The CDR3 here is CASSFLGGGFYGYTF. CDR3 bases: TGTGCCAGCAGCTTCCTCGGAGGGGGGTTCTATGGCTACACCTTC.

The V gene is TRBV3-1 (or the pseudogene TRBV3-2), the J gene TRBJ1-2; D ambiguous. Trimming pared 4 bases from V and 7 bases from J, leaving 16 bases between. Germline V gene sequence: CDR1 LGHDT, CDR2 YNNKEL (reference sequence). CDR3 length: 14 amino acids. CDR3 bases: TGTGCCAGCAGCCTAAGTATAAGGGAGGGTGGCTACACCTTC. It codes for CASSLSIREGGYTF.

The V call is TRBV5-1, the J call TRBJ2-2, with D unclear. The CDR3 spans 15 residues. V was pared by 4 bases and J by 4 bases, with 14 bases between. The germline CDR1 and CDR2 sequences are SGHRS and YFSETQ. The CDR3: CASSPKAGRTGELFF. For the CDR3, the DNA is TGCGCCAGCAGCCCGAAGGCCGGACGCACCGGGGAGCTGTTTTTT.

The V gene is TRBV30, the J gene TRBJ2-3, with a weak D call TRBD2 (5 bases). V was cut by 3 bases and J by 2 bases, with 9 bases left in between. Germline lookup yields CDR1 GTSNPN and CDR2 SVGIG (reference sequence). The CDR3 length is 13 residues. CDR3 sequence: CAWRREITDTQYF. In DNA, the CDR3 is TGTGCCTGGAGAAGGGAGATCACAGATACGCAGTATTTT.

The V call is TRBV9, the J call TRBJ2-2; 11 nucleotides agree with TRBD2. V gave up 7 bases and J gave up 2 bases; unmatched junction bases: 1. The CDR3 runs 14 residues. Germline V lookup: CDR1 SGDLS, CDR2 YYNGEE. CDR3 residues: CASGTSGNTGELFF. CDR3 DNA: TGTGCCAGCGGGACTAGCGGCAACACCGGGGAGCTGTTTTTT.

The V gene is TRBV6-2 or TRBV6-3, the J gene TRBJ2-1; TRBD2 aligns across 7 bases. V trimming: 4 bases; J trimming: 8 bases; junction bases outside the gene matches: 2. Germline V CDR1 and CDR2: MNHEY, SVGEGT. The CDR3 loop spans 12 amino acids. The CDR3 coding sequence is TGTGCCAGCAGTTTAGCGGGCTATGAGCAGTTCTTC. It codes for CASSLAGYEQFF.

The chain joins TRBV3-1 (or the pseudogene TRBV3-2) to TRBJ1-5; 7 bases agree with TRBD1. The CDR3 has 13 amino acids. Germline CDR1 is LGHDT and CDR2 is YNNKEL (reference sequence). The J segment lost 5 bases and the V segment lost 4 bases, leaving 2 bases of the junction unmatched. DNA of the CDR3: TGTGCCAGCAGCCGGACAGGTGATCAGCCCCAGCATTTT. This sequence encodes CASSRTGDQPQHF.

This clone was seen a handful of times. The J gene is TRBJ2-1, the V gene TRBV19, with D maybe TRBD2 (7 bases). Germline values: CDR1 LNHDA, CDR2 SQIVND (reference sequence). The CDR3 runs to 17 residues. V lost 5 bases and J lost 7, with 24 bases in between. The CDR3 coding sequence is TGTGCCAGTAGTGGGACCCACAGGGAGGGGTATAGGAATGAGCAGTTCTTC. Translating it yields CASSGTHREGYRNEQFF.

The rearrangement uses TRBV5-4 and TRBJ2-5; no clear D. The CDR3 loop spans 14 amino acids. The germline gives CDR1 SGHNT, CDR2 YYREEE (reference sequence). Trimming cost V 4 bases and J 2 bases, with 12 bases left between them. This chain's CDR3 is CASSPKLGQETQYF. The CDR3 DNA reads TGTGCCAGCAGCCCCAAGTTGGGACAAGAGACCCAGTACTTC.

The rearrangement joins TRBV10-3 to TRBJ2-2; 8 positions match TRBD2. V dropped 4 bases and J dropped 5; count of bases not matched to a gene: 0. Germline V gene sequence: CDR1 ENHRY, CDR2 SYGVKD. This CDR3 contains 13 residues. CDR3 bases: TGTGCCATCAGTGCGGGGGGGACCGGGGAGCTGTTTTTT. Amino acid sequence: CAISAGGTGELFF.

The chain links TRBV5-1 to TRBJ2-1; 7 positions agree with TRBD2. This CDR3 contains 16 residues. Germline CDR1 and CDR2: SGHRS and YFSETQ. With 0 bases clipped from V and 6 bases from J, the junction kept 9 bases outside the gene matches. CDR3 sequence (DNA): TGCGCCAGCAGCTTGGGCTGGGGGGAGGGAGGCAATGAGCAGTTCTTC. It codes for CASSLGWGEGGNEQFF.

The chain joins TRBV7-9 to TRBJ1-1; D unresolved. From germline, CDR1 is SEHNR and CDR2 FQNEAQ (reference sequence). The germline V and J ends were trimmed by 11 bases and 13 bases, with 20 bases remaining between them. The CDR3 covers 11 residues. CDR3 DNA: TGTGCCGTCCGGACCGCAGACGAGGATTTCTTT. Amino acid sequence: CAVRTADEDFF.

This clone came up a few times. V is TRBV19 and J is TRBJ1-1, with D possibly matching TRBD1 (6 bases). The CDR3 is made up of 15 amino acids. Germline V gene data show CDR1 as LNHDA and CDR2 as SQIVND (reference sequence). V was trimmed by 5 bases and J by 2 bases, leaving 15 bases between them. The CDR3 bases are TGTGCCAGTAGTCGGCCTAGGGGGGAAAACACTGAAGCTTTCTTT. Protein: CASSRPRGENTEAFF.

This chain connects TRBV5-6 to TRBJ1-2; 7 nucleotides align to TRBD1. V shed 4 bases, J shed 0 bases, and the junction held 9 bases outside the gene matches. Germline loops: CDR1 SGHDT, CDR2 YYEEEE. The CDR3 is made up of 16 amino acids. The CDR3 loop is CASSLVGQPANYGYTF. The CDR3 DNA follows: TGTGCCAGCAGCCTGGTGGGACAGCCAGCTAACTATGGCTACACCTTC.

The chain has TRBV6-5 and TRBJ2-5; D gene ambiguous. The germline gives CDR1 MNHEY, CDR2 SVGAGI. CDR3 length: 13 amino acids. V lost 2 bases, J lost 3 bases, and 7 bases lay in between. The CDR3 DNA sequence: TGTGCCAGCAGTTACGGTGTCAAAGAGACCCAGTACTTC. Its translation: CASSYGVKETQYF.

This clone came up a few times. The chain joins TRBV7-3 to TRBJ2-2, with 10 nucleotides matching TRBD1. Germline CDR1 is SGHTA and CDR2 is FQGTGA. Trimming took 9 bases from V and 5 from J; bases not matched to a gene: 3. The CDR3 sequence is 13 residues long. The CDR3 loop reads CASRDRGTGELFF. The CDR3 region has the DNA TGTGCCAGTAGGGACAGGGGAACCGGGGAGCTGTTTTTT.

V and J are TRBV6-2 or TRBV6-3 and TRBJ2-1; 13 positions match TRBD2. V trimming: 6 bases; J trimming: 7 bases; junction bases outside the gene matches: 9. Per germline, CDR1 MNHEY and CDR2 SVGEGT. The CDR3 spans 16 residues. The CDR3 loop is CASSPTWTSGSNEQFF. CDR3 nucleotides: TGTGCCAGCAGCCCTACCTGGACTAGCGGGAGTAATGAGCAGTTCTTC.

This clone was seen more than once but under ten times. J is TRBJ1-3 and V is TRBV18; no firm D call. This CDR3 has 15 amino acids. CDR1 and CDR2 (germline): KGHSH, LQKENI. V gave up 0 bases and J gave up 0 bases, with 6 bases separating them. CDR3 region: CASSPPSNSGNTIYF. CDR3 nucleotide sequence: TGTGCCAGCTCACCACCGTCGAACTCTGGAAACACCATATATTTT.

There are a few counts of this clone. The genes are TRBV10-3 and TRBJ1-1; D perhaps matches TRBD1 (5 bases). CDR3 size: 12 residues. The V gene's germline CDR1 is ENHRY and CDR2 SYGVKD. V dropped 10 bases and J dropped 6 bases, with 15 bases sitting between them. The CDR3 DNA reads as TGTGCCACCGGAGTGGGGGTTTCTGAAGCTTTCTTT. This translates into CATGVGVSEAFF.

The rearrangement links TRBV29-1 to TRBJ2-7; tentative D call: TRBD1 (6 bases). CDR1 and CDR2 (germline): SQVTM, ANQGSEA. This CDR3 has 14 residues. The germline V and J ends were trimmed by 7 bases and 4 bases, with 20 bases remaining between them. Here the CDR3 reads CSARIRGHPYEQYF. The DNA for the CDR3 is TGCAGCGCCCGCATCCGGGGACATCCATACGAGCAGTACTTC.

The chain links TRBV21-1 to TRBJ1-2. TRBV21-1 is described as a pseudogene. This CDR3 contains 16 residues. This chain's CDR3 is CASSKGQRDAAYGYTF. CDR3 in DNA: TGTGCCAGCAGCAAAGGTCAACGGGACGCGGCTTATGGCTACACCTTC.

A single count supports this clone. V usage is TRBV3-1 (or the pseudogene TRBV3-2) and J usage is TRBJ1-1, with D hard to call. With 1 base removed from V and 4 bases from J, the gap between germline ends came to 4 bases. This CDR3 contains 12 residues. Germline CDR1 LGHDT, CDR2 YNNKEL (reference sequence). CDR3 region: CASSQVGTEAFF. In DNA, the CDR3 is TGTGCCAGCAGCCAAGTAGGCACTGAAGCTTTCTTT.

This chain links TRBV14 with TRBJ2-1; 7 bases fit TRBD2. V lost 0 bases to trimming and J lost 0 bases; unmatched junction nucleotides: 20. Germline CDR1 and CDR2: SGHDN and FVKESK. This CDR3 has 22 amino acids. The CDR3: CASSQDAWGASGWVGSYNEQFF. The DNA for the CDR3 is TGTGCCAGCAGCCAAGACGCCTGGGGAGCTAGCGGATGGGTGGGCTCCTACAATGAGCAGTTCTTC.

This chain connects TRBV3-1 (or the pseudogene TRBV3-2) to TRBJ1-4; D remains ambiguous. The length of the CDR3 is 13 residues. Germline V lookup: CDR1 LGHDT, CDR2 YNNKEL (reference sequence). V was pared by 5 bases and J by 4 bases, with 8 bases between. The DNA for the CDR3 is TGTGCCAGCAGCGATCGGGTTAATGAAAAACTGTTTTTT. Translated: CASSDRVNEKLFF.

The chain links TRBV18 to TRBJ2-3; D is perhaps TRBD2 (7 bases). Germline CDR1 and CDR2: KGHSH and LQKENI. The CDR3 has 16 residues. The V end was cut by 0 bases, the J end by 0 bases, with 10 bases between. Here the CDR3 reads CASSPPGGASTDTQYF. The CDR3 coding sequence is TGTGCCAGCTCACCACCGGGGGGGGCTAGCACAGATACGCAGTATTTT.

V and J are TRBV9 and TRBJ1-1, with D maybe TRBD1 (5 bases). In germline, CDR1 is SGDLS, CDR2 YYNGEE. The germline V and J ends were trimmed by 0 bases and 0 bases, with 12 bases remaining between them. The CDR3 sequence is 16 residues long. Here the CDR3 DNA reads TGTGCCAGCAGCGTAGCGGCAGGGTCTATGAACACTGAAGCTTTCTTT. This encodes CASSVAAGSMNTEAFF.

The table lists this clone with many counts. The J gene is TRBJ1-5, the V gene TRBV4-3; no firm D call. Per germline, CDR1 LGHNA and CDR2 YSLEER. Trimming left V 0 bases short and J 0 bases short, with 6 bases between. CDR3 length: 15 amino acids. The CDR3, as DNA: TGCGCCAGCAGCCAAGACGCGAATAGCAATCAGCCCCAGCATTTT. This sequence encodes CASSQDANSNQPQHF.

This chain uses TRBV29-1 with TRBJ2-1, with 9 bases identical to TRBD1. The CDR3 loop spans 16 amino acids. Germline CDR1 SQVTM, CDR2 ANQGSEA. Trimming at V came to 4 bases and at J to 7 bases, leaving 14 bases not matched to a gene. The CDR3 loop is CSVADTGGANSNEQFF. The DNA for the CDR3 is TGCAGCGTTGCTGATACAGGGGGCGCGAATAGTAATGAGCAGTTCTTC.

The chain links TRBV4-3 to TRBJ2-2; TRBD1 might be the D (6 bases). CDR3 length: 15 amino acids. In germline, CDR1 is LGHNA, CDR2 YSLEER. Deletions cut 1 base from V and 3 bases from J, with 9 bases between. CDR3 sequence (DNA): TGCGCCAGCAGCCAAGCACAGGGATACACCGGGGAGCTGTTTTTT. Its translation is CASSQAQGYTGELFF.